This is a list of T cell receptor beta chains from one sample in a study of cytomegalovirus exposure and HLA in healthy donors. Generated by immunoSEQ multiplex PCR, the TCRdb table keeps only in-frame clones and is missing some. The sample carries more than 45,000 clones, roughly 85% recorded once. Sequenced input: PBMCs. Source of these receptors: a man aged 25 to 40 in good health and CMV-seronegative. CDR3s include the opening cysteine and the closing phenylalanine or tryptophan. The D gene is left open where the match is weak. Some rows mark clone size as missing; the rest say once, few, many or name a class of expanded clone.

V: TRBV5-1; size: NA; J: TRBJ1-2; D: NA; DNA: TGCGCCAGCAGCTTAAGGGGCTTTCAGGTGAACTATGGCTACACCTTC; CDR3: CASSLRGFQVNYGYTF
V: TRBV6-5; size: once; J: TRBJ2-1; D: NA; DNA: TGTGCCAGCAGTTATGCAGGGAAGCAGTTCTTC; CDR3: CASSYAGKQFF
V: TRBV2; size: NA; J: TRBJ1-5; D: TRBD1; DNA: TGTGCCAGCAAGGGACAGGGCCACCAGCCCCAGCATTTT; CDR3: CASKGQGHQPQHF
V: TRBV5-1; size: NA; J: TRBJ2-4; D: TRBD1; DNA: TGCGCCAGCAGCTTGGGACAGGGCAACAACAAAAACATTCAGTACTTC; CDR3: CASSLGQGNNKNIQYF
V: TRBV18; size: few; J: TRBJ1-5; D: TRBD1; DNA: TGTGCCAGCTCACCAGCGGGACAGACTCATAGCAATCAGCCCCAGCATTTT; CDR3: CASSPAGQTHSNQPQHF
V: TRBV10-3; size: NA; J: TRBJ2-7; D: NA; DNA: TGTGCCATCAATAGGCAGGGGAGCTCCTACGAGCAGTACTTC; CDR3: CAINRQGSSYEQYF
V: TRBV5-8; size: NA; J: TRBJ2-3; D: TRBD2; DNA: TGTGCCAGCAGCTTAGGTACGGGAGGGCCCGGAGTGTCAGATACGCAGTATTTT; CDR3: CASSLGTGGPGVSDTQYF
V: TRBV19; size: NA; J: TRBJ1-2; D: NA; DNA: TGTGCCAGTAGTACTACTCCCACGGGAGGCTACACCTTC; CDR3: CASSTTPTGGYTF
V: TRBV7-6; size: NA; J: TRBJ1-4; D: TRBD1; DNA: TGTGCCAGCAGCCTCGCAGTAACAGGGGGTAAACTGTTTTTT; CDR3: CASSLAVTGGKLFF
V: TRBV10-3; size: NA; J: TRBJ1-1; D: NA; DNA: TGTGCCATCAGTGATGGCAGAATCATAATGAACACTGAAGCTTTCTTT; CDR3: CAISDGRIIMNTEAFF
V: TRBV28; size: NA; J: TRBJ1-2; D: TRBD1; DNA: TGTGCCAGCAGTTTCGTGAGGGGGCTTGGCTACACCTTC; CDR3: CASSFVRGLGYTF
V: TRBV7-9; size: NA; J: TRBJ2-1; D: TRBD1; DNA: TGTGCCAGCAGCCGTAAGGGACAGGGGGCCTGGAATGAGCAGTTCTTC; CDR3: CASSRKGQGAWNEQFF
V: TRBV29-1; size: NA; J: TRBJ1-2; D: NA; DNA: TGCAGCGTCCCCGGGGTCCTCGGTAACTATGGCTACACCTTC; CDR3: CSVPGVLGNYGYTF
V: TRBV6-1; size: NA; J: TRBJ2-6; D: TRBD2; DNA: TGTGCCAGCAGTGCCGCGGGGGCTGGGGCCAACGTCCTGACTTTC; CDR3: CASSAAGAGANVLTF
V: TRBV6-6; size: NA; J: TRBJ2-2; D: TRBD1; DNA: TGTGCCAGCAGTTCCCGGACAGGGGTGGCCGGGGAGCTGTTTTTT; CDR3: CASSSRTGVAGELFF
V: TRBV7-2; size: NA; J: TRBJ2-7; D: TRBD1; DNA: TGTGCCAGCAGCTTCTCCGGGACAGGTAACTACGAGCAGTACTTC; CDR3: CASSFSGTGNYEQYF
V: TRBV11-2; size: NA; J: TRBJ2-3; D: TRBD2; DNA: TGTGCCAGCAGCTTACTAGCGGGGGGCACAGATACGCAGTATTTT; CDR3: CASSLLAGGTDTQYF
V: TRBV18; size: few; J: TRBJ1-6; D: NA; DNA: TGTGCCAGCTCACGGGACCACAGGGCCGTATCCCGCTCAAATAATTCACCCCTCCACTTT; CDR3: CASSRDHRAVSRSNNSPLHF
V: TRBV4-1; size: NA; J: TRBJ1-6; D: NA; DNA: TGCGCCAGCAGCCAAGAACCCCAGTATTCACCCCTCCACTTT; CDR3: CASSQEPQYSPLHF
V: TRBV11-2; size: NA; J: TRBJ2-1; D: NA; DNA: TGTGCCAGCACCGTGAGACAGGCAAGGGGTGAGCAGTTCTTC; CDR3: CASTVRQARGEQFF
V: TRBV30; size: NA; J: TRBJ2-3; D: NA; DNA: TGTGCCTGGAGTGGTCGCGAGGGAGATACGCAGTATTTT; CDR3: CAWSGREGDTQYF
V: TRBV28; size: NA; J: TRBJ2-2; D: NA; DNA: TGTGCCAGCAGCCCAACAGGGATTGCGAACACCGGGGAGCTGTTTTTT; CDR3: CASSPTGIANTGELFF
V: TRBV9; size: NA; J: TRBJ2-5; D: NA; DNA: TGTGCCAGCAGCGGGGTAGGCGGCGGGGAGACCCAGTACTTC; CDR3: CASSGVGGGETQYF
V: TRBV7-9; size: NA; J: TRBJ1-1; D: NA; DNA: TGTGCCAGCAGCTTAGGACACATGAACACTGAAGCTTTCTTT; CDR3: CASSLGHMNTEAFF
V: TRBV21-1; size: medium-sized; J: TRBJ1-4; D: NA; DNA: TGTGCCAGCAGCAATCTGTACAGGACCCCAACTAATGAAAAACTGTTTTTT; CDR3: CASSNLYRTPTNEKLFF
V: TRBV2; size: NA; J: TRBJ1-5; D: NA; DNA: TGTGCCAGCAGCGACCAAGGAGAGTTCAATCAGCCCCAGCATTTT; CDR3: CASSDQGEFNQPQHF
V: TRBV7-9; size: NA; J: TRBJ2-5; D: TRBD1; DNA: TGTGCCAGCAGCTTAGACAGGGGACGGGAGACCCAGTACTTC; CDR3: CASSLDRGRETQYF
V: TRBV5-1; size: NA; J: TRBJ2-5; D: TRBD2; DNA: TGCGCCAGCAGCTTGGATGGGACTAGCGGGGGATCGGGTGAGACCCAGTACTTC; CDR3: CASSLDGTSGGSGETQYF
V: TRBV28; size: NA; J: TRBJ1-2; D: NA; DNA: TGTGCCAGCAGCCTAGACAGTTATGGCTACACCTTC; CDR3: CASSLDSYGYTF
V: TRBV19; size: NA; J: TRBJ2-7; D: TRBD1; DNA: TGTGCCAGTAGTATCGACAGGGGAGAGACCTACGAGCAGTACTTC; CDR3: CASSIDRGETYEQYF
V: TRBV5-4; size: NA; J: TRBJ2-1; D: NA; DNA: TGTGCCAGCAGCCCTATGGCCCACACGGGGGAGCAGTTCTTC; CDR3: CASSPMAHTGEQFF
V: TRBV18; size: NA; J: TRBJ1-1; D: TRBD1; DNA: TGTGCCAGCTCCGTCCAGGGCCGGACAGGGCAGGGAGGGACTGAAGCTTTCTTT; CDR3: CASSVQGRTGQGGTEAFF
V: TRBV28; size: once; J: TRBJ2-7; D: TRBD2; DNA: TGTGCCAGCAGTTTGCGGGGGGAATCCTACGAGCAGTACTTC; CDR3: CASSLRGESYEQYF
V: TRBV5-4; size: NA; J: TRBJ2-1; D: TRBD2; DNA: TGTGCCAGCAGCTTGATGCTAGGACTAGCGGGTTACAATGAGCAGTTCTTC; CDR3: CASSLMLGLAGYNEQFF
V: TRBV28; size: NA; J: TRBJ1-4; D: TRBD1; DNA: TGTGCCAGCAGTCCCCAGGACAGGGCTGGAGAAAAACTGTTTTTT; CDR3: CASSPQDRAGEKLFF
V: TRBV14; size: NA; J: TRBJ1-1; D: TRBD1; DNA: TGTGCCAGCAGCCAAGTACAGGGGATCACTGAAGCTTTCTTT; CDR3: CASSQVQGITEAFF
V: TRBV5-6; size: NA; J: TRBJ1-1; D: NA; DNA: TGTGCCAGCAGCGTTGGGTCGGGAGGGCATTCGGCTTTCTTT; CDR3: CASSVGSGGHSAFF
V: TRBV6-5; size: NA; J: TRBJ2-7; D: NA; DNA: TGTGCCAGCAGTTACGGGCAGTTTTACGAGCAGTACTTC; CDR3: CASSYGQFYEQYF
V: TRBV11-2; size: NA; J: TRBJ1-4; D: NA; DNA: TGTGCCAGCAGCTACTATGGTGAAAAACTGTTTTTT; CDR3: CASSYYGEKLFF
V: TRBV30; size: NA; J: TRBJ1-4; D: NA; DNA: TGTGCCTGGAGTTCGGATGAAAAACTGTTTTTT; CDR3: CAWSSDEKLFF
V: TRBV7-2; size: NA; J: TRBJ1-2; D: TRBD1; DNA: TGTGCCAGCAGCTCGCAGACAGGGGGGAACTATGGCTACACCTTC; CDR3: CASSSQTGGNYGYTF
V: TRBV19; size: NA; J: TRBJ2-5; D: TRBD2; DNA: TGTGCCAGTAGTATAGCTGGGACTAGCGGGGGATCGTACCAAGAGACCCAGTACTTC; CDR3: CASSIAGTSGGSYQETQYF
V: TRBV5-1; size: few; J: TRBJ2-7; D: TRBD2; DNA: TGCGCCAGCAGCTCTACTAGGGGACTAGCACCGAGGGCCTACGAGCAGTACTTC; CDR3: CASSSTRGLAPRAYEQYF
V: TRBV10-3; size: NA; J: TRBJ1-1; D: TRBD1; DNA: TGTGCCATCAGTGGGAGGGACAGGGGATCAACTCCGACTGAAGCTTTCTTT; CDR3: CAISGRDRGSTPTEAFF